These 19 T cell receptor beta chains came from one sample sequenced in a study of T-cell memory formation after mild COVID-19. MiXCR was run by TCRdb on the 5' RACE reads, yielding one entry per CDR3 protein. Among 150,000 to 200,000 distinct CDR3 sequences listed, around a third were seen once. Material: PBMCs or a T cell subset sorted from them (not recorded which). Every receptor here comes from an adult woman who had mild COVID-19 (a few samples of this study predate the infection). Cell type and time point are not known.

This clonotype has a handful of counts. V gene TRBV12-3 or TRBV12-4 combines with J gene TRBJ1-2; 9 bases line up with TRBD1. V was clipped by 3 bases and J by 4 bases; unmatched bases: 3. The CDR3 is made up of 14 amino acids. The CDR3 reads CASSLDRGSYGYTF. Here the CDR3 DNA reads TGTGCCAGCAGTTTGGACAGGGGTTCCTATGGCTACACCTTC.

This clonotype was detected ten times or more. The gene calls are TRBV27 and TRBJ1-1, with 7 nucleotides matching TRBD1. The V and J ends lost 8 bases and 2 bases, in that order; junction bases with no gene match: 8. This CDR3 is built from 14 residues. Germline lookup yields CDR1 MNHEY and CDR2 SMNVEV (reference sequence). CDR3 nucleotide sequence: TGTGCCAGCGGCCGCCGGGACAGCAACACTGAAGCTTTCTTT. Protein product: CASGRRDSNTEAFF.

This clonotype occurred a few times. Here the CDR3 reads CASSLRSRGSTDTQYF. CDR3 DNA sequence: TGTGCCAGCAGCTTAAGGTCCAGGGGAAGCACAGATACGCAGTATTTT. The chain has TRBV11-2 and TRBJ2-3, with D maybe TRBD1 (6 bases). The CDR3 is 16 amino acids. Germline V CDR1 and CDR2: SGHAT, FQNNGV. V lost 2 bases, J lost 0 bases, and 12 bases lay in between.

The CDR3: CATSSVLGKVYEQYF. As DNA, the CDR3 is TGTGCCACCAGCAGCGTTTTAGGAAAGGTCTACGAGCAGTACTTC. The chain couples TRBV15 to TRBJ2-7; D not certain. The CDR3 loop spans 15 amino acids. Germline V lookup: CDR1 LNHNV, CDR2 YYDKDF (reference sequence). V was cut by 3 bases and J by 3 bases, with 15 bases left in between.

This clonotype has more than one count but fewer than ten. The chain recombines TRBV5-5 with TRBJ1-1, with 7 positions matching TRBD1. The length of the CDR3 is 14 residues. CDR1 is SGHKS and CDR2 is YYEKEE in the germline V gene (reference sequence). V trimming: 4 bases; J trimming: 3 bases; junction bases outside the gene matches: 6. Here the CDR3 reads CASSLTGAYTEAFF. The CDR3 region has the DNA TGTGCCAGCAGCCTCACAGGGGCCTACACTGAAGCTTTCTTT.

This clonotype came up a few times. The rearrangement joins TRBV10-3 to TRBJ2-5; no firm D call. CDR1 ENHRY and CDR2 SYGVKD come from the germline V gene. This CDR3 is 12 amino acids long. V was trimmed by 2 bases and J by 5 bases, leaving 6 bases between them. The CDR3 protein is CAISEPRETQYF. The CDR3 DNA is TGTGCCATCAGTGAGCCAAGGGAGACCCAGTACTTC.

This chain joins TRBV28 and TRBJ2-4, with D perhaps matching TRBD1 (6 bases). V lost 6 bases and J 8 bases, leaving 14 bases between the germline ends. CDR1 and CDR2 from the germline V gene are MDHEN and SYDVKM. The CDR3 has 13 amino acids. The CDR3 nucleotides read TGTGCCAGCAGGACGGGACATCTTGACATTCAGTACTTC. Residues: CASRTGHLDIQYF.

This clonotype was seen more than once but under ten times. The chain combines TRBV6-1 with TRBJ1-3; no clear D gene. CDR3 length: 14 residues. The germline V gene has CDR1 MNHNS and CDR2 SASEGT. Trimming pared 10 bases from V and 0 bases from J, leaving 13 bases between. The CDR3 spells CATIRAYSGNTIYF. The CDR3 bases are TGTGCCACCATCAGAGCTTACTCTGGAAACACCATATATTTT.

The genes are TRBV7-2 and TRBJ2-1; D not resolved. V dropped 1 base and J dropped 0 bases, with 10 bases sitting between them. Germline V gene lookup returns CDR1 SGHTA and CDR2 FQGNSA. CDR3 size: 16 residues. For the CDR3, the DNA is TGTGCCAGCAGCTTAGTCCGGCAGAGCTCCTACAATGAGCAGTTCTTC. Protein sequence: CASSLVRQSSYNEQFF. Together with reference TRBV7-2 and TRBJ2-1, the CDR3 gives the full variable domain: GAGVSQSPSNKVTEKGKDVELRCDPISGHTALYWYRQSLGQGLEFLIYFQGNSAPDKSGLPSDRFSAERTGGSVSTLTIQRTQQEDSAVYLCASSLVRQSSYNEQFFGPGTRLTVL.

V gene TRBV5-1 combines with J gene TRBJ1-2; 9 nucleotides match TRBD1. Germline CDR1 is SGHRS and CDR2 is YFSETQ. V lost 3 bases and J lost 3; bases outside the gene matches: 12. CDR3 size: 17 residues. The CDR3 is CASSSGQGRAGDYGYTF. For the CDR3, the DNA is TGCGCCAGCAGCTCCGGACAGGGGCGGGCTGGGGACTATGGCTACACCTTC.

The V call is TRBV12-3 or TRBV12-4, the J call TRBJ2-7, with unresolved D. The CDR3 contains 14 residues. Trimming took 3 bases from V and 5 from J, leaving 14 bases between them. CDR3: CASSLSWTADEQYF. The CDR3 DNA sequence: TGTGCCAGCAGTTTGTCATGGACCGCGGACGAGCAGTACTTC.

The rearrangement links TRBV6-6 to TRBJ2-1; the match to TRBD1 covers 11 bases. This CDR3 has 16 amino acids. The germline CDR1 and CDR2 sequences are MNHNY and SVGAGI (reference sequence). J gave up 4 bases and V 5 bases, and 7 bases lay outside the gene matches. The CDR3 DNA follows: TGTGCCAGCAGTCCCATGGACAGGGGGCTATACAATGAGCAGTTCTTC. This codes for CASSPMDRGLYNEQFF.

This clonotype has just a few counts. The V and J genes are TRBV11-2 and TRBJ1-6; no clear D. Germline CDR1 reads SGHAT; CDR2 reads FQNNGV. Between the trimmed V and J ends, which lost 2 bases and 6 bases, there was a span of 17 bases. The CDR3 runs to 17 residues. CDR3 in DNA: TGTGCCAGCAGCTTATCTTGGCGGGCCCATAGTAATTCACCCCTCCACTTT. It translates to CASSLSWRAHSNSPLHF.

This clonotype was counted between two and nine times. The chain employs TRBV5-1 and TRBJ2-5; D unclear. The V and J ends lost 0 bases and 1 base respectively, with 4 bases between them. The CDR3 runs 13 residues. Germline loops: CDR1 SGHRS, CDR2 YFSETQ. The CDR3, as DNA: TGCGCCAGCAGCTTGGTAGGCCAAGAGACCCAGTACTTC. Protein product: CASSLVGQETQYF.

The chain joins TRBV10-3 to TRBJ1-2; tentative D call: TRBD1 (5 bases). Per the germline V gene, CDR1 is ENHRY and CDR2 is SYGVKD. V was pared by 11 bases and J by 2 bases, with 15 bases between. The CDR3 is 13 amino acids. The CDR3 region is CASRETANYGYTF. CDR3 DNA sequence: TGTGCCTCCAGGGAGACGGCCAACTATGGCTACACCTTC.

J is TRBJ2-1 and V is TRBV12-3 or TRBV12-4, with a possible D match to TRBD1 (5 bases). Trimming stripped 5 bases from V and 8 bases from J, with 16 bases between. The CDR3 covers 14 residues. The CDR3 DNA sequence: TGTGCCAGCAGTCGCGCCCCAGGGTTTGATGAGCAGTTCTTC. As protein: CASSRAPGFDEQFF.

This clonotype was seen only a few times. The V call is TRBV6-6, the J call TRBJ1-1; no clear D gene. Looked up from germline, CDR1 is MNHNY and CDR2 is SVGAGI (reference sequence). The CDR3 runs 13 residues. With 8 bases removed from V and 5 bases from J, the gap between germline ends came to 15 bases. In DNA, the CDR3 is TGTGCCAGCCAGACGGAGTTTTGGACTGAAGCTTTCTTT. Its translation is CASQTEFWTEAFF.

This clonotype was counted between two and nine times. The chain links TRBV12-3 or TRBV12-4 to TRBJ2-5; tentative D call: TRBD2 (6 bases). The CDR3 spans 14 residues. The V end lost 6 bases, the J end lost 1 base, and 12 bases lay between the germline ends. CDR3 residues: CASRDGGTQETQYF. The CDR3, as DNA: TGTGCCAGCAGAGACGGGGGTACCCAAGAGACCCAGTACTTC.

Many counts were recorded for this clonotype. This sequence joins TRBV27 and TRBJ2-3, with D uncertain. This CDR3 comprises 17 residues. CDR1 is MNHEY and CDR2 is SMNVEV in the germline V gene (reference sequence). Trimming removed 2 bases from V and 2 bases from J, with 17 bases in between. This CDR3 reads CASSLRNLPASTDTQYF. The DNA of the CDR3 is TGTGCCAGCAGTTTACGAAACCTACCAGCTTCCACAGATACGCAGTATTTT.